This T cell receptor beta chain was sequenced in a study of beta chain features in type 1 diabetes. Looking at the study overall: What patients shared with healthy donors was a similar profile of age, gender and cell yields. Findings of the study overall: Shorter TCRB CDR3s, moderately but significantly so, marked every one of the four CD4+ subsets in Type 1 diabetes patients. TCRB rearrangement may or may not be influenced by HLA type; here this remained unresolved.

Only a few counts were recorded for this clone. What it recognizes is unknown. This CDR3 contains 12 residues. Germline CDR1 SGHTA, CDR2 FQGNSA. Trimming removed 1 base at V and 7 bases at J, with 5 bases between. Expressed TCRB transcripts were sequenced, since all the RNA that had been isolated was reverse transcribed. Repertoires were generated with immunoSEQ multiplex PCR, while TCRdb's copy carries only in-frame clones and drops some. The top ten clones hold 0.02% to 0.03% of a sample with 860,000 or so clones, 17% of them seen once. Sequencing was carried out using naive CD4+ T cells from blood. The chain couples TRBV7-2 to TRBJ2-1; D call uncertain. The source of this sequence is a woman between 18 and 30 years old in good health. CDR3 sequence reads: CASSLVLNEQFF. The CDR3 nucleotides read TGTGCCAGCAGCTTAGTCTTAAATGAGCAGTTCTTC. The whole variable domain, remainder taken from reference TRBV7-2 and TRBJ2-1, is GAGVSQSPSNKVTEKGKDVELRCDPISGHTALYWYRQSLGQGLEFLIYFQGNSAPDKSGLPSDRFSAERTGGSVSTLTIQRTQQEDSAVYLCASSLVLNEQFFGPGTRLTVL.